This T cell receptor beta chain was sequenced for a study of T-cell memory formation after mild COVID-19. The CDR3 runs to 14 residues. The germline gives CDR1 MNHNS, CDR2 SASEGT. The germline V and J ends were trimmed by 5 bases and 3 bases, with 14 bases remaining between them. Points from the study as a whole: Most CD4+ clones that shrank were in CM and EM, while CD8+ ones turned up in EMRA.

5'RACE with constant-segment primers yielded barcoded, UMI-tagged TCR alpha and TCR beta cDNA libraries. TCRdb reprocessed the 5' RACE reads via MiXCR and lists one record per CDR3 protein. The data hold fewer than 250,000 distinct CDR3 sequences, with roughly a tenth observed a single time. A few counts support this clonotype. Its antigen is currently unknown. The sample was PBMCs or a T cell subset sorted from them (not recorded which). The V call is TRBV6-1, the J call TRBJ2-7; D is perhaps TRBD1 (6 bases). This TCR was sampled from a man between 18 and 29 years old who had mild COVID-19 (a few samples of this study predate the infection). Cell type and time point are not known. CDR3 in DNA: TGTGCCAGCAGTACTACGAGGGGGTTCTACGAGCAGTACTTC. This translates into CASSTTRGFYEQYF.